A single sample is the source of the 20 T cell receptor beta chains below, sequenced in a study of T cell responses to AZD1222 COVID-19 vaccine. This table comes from immunoSEQ multiplex PCR, and its TCRdb copy is limited to in-frame clones, with some not included. The sample has around 100,000 clones, around 90% seen once. Sequenced here: peripheral blood, sampled on day 0 of AZD1222 vaccination. The receptors stem from an adult in good health.

The V and J genes are TRBV12-3 or TRBV12-4 and TRBJ2-1, with unresolved D. V was cut by 2 bases and J by 14 bases, with 10 bases left in between. The CDR3 extends over 11 amino acids. DNA for the CDR3: TGTGCCAGCAGTTTAACACCTCGCGAGTTCTTC. The encoded protein is CASSLTPREFF.

The CDR3 DNA reads as TGTGCCAGCAGTCTACTCATAGCGGGAGGGGGCACAGATACGCAGTATTTT. The encoded protein is CASSLLIAGGGTDTQYF. The rearrangement uses TRBV27 and TRBJ2-3; the match to TRBD2 covers 11 bases. CDR1 is MNHEY and CDR2 is SMNVEV in the germline V gene (reference sequence). Trimming took 5 bases from V and 1 from J; bases not matched to a gene: 8. The length of the CDR3 is 17 residues.

The chain couples TRBV25-1 to TRBJ2-7, with a tentative D call TRBD2 (5 bases). The V end was cut by 3 bases, the J end by 3 bases, with 18 bases between. The CDR3 is 16 residues long. The germline gives CDR1 MGHDK, CDR2 SYGVNS. The CDR3 is CASSDRRESGFYEQYF. The CDR3 coding sequence is TGTGCCAGCAGTGATCGACGGGAATCCGGCTTCTACGAGCAGTACTTC.

DNA of the CDR3: TGTGCCAGCAGTAGGATGGCCGGGGAGCTGTTTTTT. Translation: CASSRMAGELFF. The genes are TRBV6-5 and TRBJ2-2; D remains unclear. Germline values: CDR1 MNHEY, CDR2 SVGAGI. This CDR3 spans 12 amino acids. V lost 5 bases and J 6 bases, leaving 7 bases between the germline ends.

This clone was observed a handful of times. For the CDR3, the DNA is TGTGCCAGCAGCCAAGCGCAGGGCAGTTATACCGGGGAGCTGTTTTTT. Translated, it gives CASSQAQGSYTGELFF. The J gene is TRBJ2-2, the V gene TRBV3-1 (or the pseudogene TRBV3-2); D may be TRBD1 (5 bases). The CDR3 is made up of 16 amino acids. V was clipped by 1 base and J by 5 bases, with 14 bases between them. Germline V CDR1 and CDR2: LGHDT, YNNKEL (reference sequence).

V and J are TRBV11-2 and TRBJ2-1; 8 bases are shared with TRBD2. CDR1 and CDR2 from the germline V gene are SGHAT and FQNNGV. This CDR3 is 15 amino acids long. V lost 5 bases, J lost 2 bases, and 5 bases stayed unmatched. As DNA, the CDR3 is TGTGCCAGCAGCCATCCGGGACTAGCCTACAATGAGCAGTTCTTC. Its protein is CASSHPGLAYNEQFF.

J is TRBJ2-1 and V is TRBV7-2; D might be TRBD2 (6 bases). This CDR3 comprises 13 residues. CDR1 is SGHTA and CDR2 is FQGNSA in the germline V gene. The germline V and J ends were trimmed by 10 bases and 8 bases, with 18 bases remaining between them. The CDR3 DNA reads TGTGCCACCCGGAGGGGCACAGGAGATGAGCAGTTCTTC. Its translation: CATRRGTGDEQFF.

V and J are TRBV25-1 and TRBJ1-4, with D perhaps TRBD1 (6 bases). The ends were cut back, 3 bases at V and 7 bases at J, with 15 bases in the middle. CDR1 MGHDK and CDR2 SYGVNS come from the germline V gene. CDR3 length: 15 residues. The CDR3: CASSDGQGFSEKLFF. The CDR3 DNA reads TGTGCCAGCAGTGATGGGCAGGGGTTTTCTGAAAAACTGTTTTTT.

The gene calls are TRBV28 and TRBJ2-5; D gene ambiguous. V gave up 4 bases and J gave up 5 bases, with 11 bases separating them. This CDR3 is built from 13 residues. Germline CDR1 MDHEN, CDR2 SYDVKM. Written as DNA, the CDR3 is TGTGCCAGCAGTTCTCCCCTTCATGAGACCCAGTACTTC. It codes for CASSSPLHETQYF.

The chain links TRBV2 to TRBJ1-5; no clear D gene. Germline loops: CDR1 SNHLY, CDR2 FYNNEI. V was shortened by 3 bases and J by 1 base, with 10 bases between the two germline ends. The CDR3 covers 15 residues. The CDR3 loop reads CASSDSEGSNQPQHF. The CDR3 DNA is TGTGCCAGCAGTGATTCGGAAGGGAGCAATCAGCCCCAGCATTTT.

The V call is TRBV27, the J call TRBJ1-1; the D gene is possibly TRBD1 (5 bases). The CDR3 loop spans 13 amino acids. V lost 5 bases, J lost 5 bases, and 12 bases lay in between. Germline CDR1 reads MNHEY; CDR2 reads SMNVEV (reference sequence). The CDR3 DNA reads as TGTGCCAGCAGTAGAGGGGCCGGGACTGAAGCTTTCTTT. Protein: CASSRGAGTEAFF.

The rearrangement joins TRBV4-2 to TRBJ1-5; D may be TRBD1 (5 bases). The CDR3 contains 14 residues. Germline loops: CDR1 LGHNA, CDR2 YNFKEQ. V lost 0 bases and J 6 bases, leaving 9 bases between the germline ends. The CDR3 coding sequence is TGTGCCAGCAGCCAAGATCTGGGGGTTCAGCCCCAGCATTTT. It yields the protein CASSQDLGVQPQHF.

This chain links TRBV2 with TRBJ2-7, with D tentatively TRBD2 (6 bases). Germline V gene sequence: CDR1 SNHLY, CDR2 FYNNEI. This CDR3 is 15 amino acids long. The V gene lost 7 bases and the J gene lost 7 bases, with 23 bases spanning the gap. The CDR3 spells CASTPWDSGMGEQYF. The CDR3 DNA reads as TGTGCCAGCACTCCTTGGGACTCGGGAATGGGAGAGCAGTACTTC.

CDR3 protein: CASGGGGVGNIQYF. The CDR3, as DNA: TGTGCCAGCGGAGGTGGGGGAGTCGGAAACATTCAGTACTTC. The gene calls are TRBV5-5 and TRBJ2-4; possibly TRBD1 or TRBD2 for D (5 bases each). V was cut by 7 bases and J by 6 bases, with 17 bases left in between. This CDR3 comprises 14 residues. Germline V gene lookup returns CDR1 SGHKS and CDR2 YYEKEE (reference sequence).

The gene calls are TRBV29-1 and TRBJ2-5, with a possible D match to TRBD1 (6 bases). The CDR3 loop spans 14 amino acids. Trimming took 2 bases from V and 2 from J, leaving 12 bases between them. Germline assignment: CDR1 SQVTM and CDR2 ANQGSEA. The CDR3 region is CSVEFRGSQETQYF. In DNA form, the CDR3 reads TGCAGCGTTGAATTCAGGGGTAGTCAAGAGACCCAGTACTTC.

The chain carries TRBV7-6 and TRBJ1-5, with TRBD1 matching 8 bases. This CDR3 comprises 15 residues. Per germline, CDR1 SGHVS and CDR2 FNYEAQ. The ends lost 5 bases at V and 4 bases at J; junction bases unmatched: 7. CDR3 DNA sequence: TGTGCCAGCAGCCCGACAGGGGTAGTGAATCAGCCCCAGCATTTT. Residues: CASSPTGVVNQPQHF. Complete variable domain (other parts from reference TRBV7-6 and TRBJ1-5): GAGVSQSPRYKVTKRGQDVALRCDPISGHVSLYWYRQALGQGPEFLTYFNYEAQQDKSGLPNDRFSAERPEGSISTLTIQRTEQRDSAMYRCASSPTGVVNQPQHFGDGTRLSIL.

The chain combines TRBV24-1 with TRBJ2-5; TRBD1 aligns across 7 bases. With V trimmed by 10 bases and J by 8 bases, 18 bases remained unmatched. The germline V gene encodes CDR1 KGHDR and CDR2 SFDVKD. CDR3 size: 15 residues. This chain's CDR3 is CATSYGQAAIETQYF. CDR3 nucleotide sequence: TGTGCCACTTCGTACGGACAGGCCGCCATAGAAACCCAGTACTTC.

This rearrangement joins TRBV6-6 to TRBJ2-1; D is possibly TRBD2 (6 bases). CDR1 and CDR2 from the germline V gene are MNHNY and SVGAGI (reference sequence). The CDR3 spans 14 residues. V lost 2 bases, J lost 5 bases, and 10 bases lay in between. CDR3 amino acids: CASSYREENNEQFF. The CDR3 coding sequence is TGTGCCAGCAGTTACAGGGAGGAAAACAATGAGCAGTTCTTC.

The chain has TRBV10-3 and TRBJ2-7; TRBD1 agrees at 7 bases. Per germline, CDR1 ENHRY and CDR2 SYGVKD. The V gene end was trimmed by 3 bases and the J gene end by 3 bases; junction bases not matched to a gene: 14. The CDR3 totals 17 residues. The DNA for the CDR3 is TGTGCCATCAGTGACTCGTTGAAATCGACAGGGTTCTACGAGCAGTACTTC. Translation: CAISDSLKSTGFYEQYF.

This rearrangement joins TRBV6-5 to TRBJ2-1, with TRBD1 identical over 7 bases. Looked up from germline, CDR1 is MNHEY and CDR2 is SVGAGI. Trimming at V came to 11 bases and at J to 10 bases, leaving 17 bases not matched to a gene. The CDR3 consists of 14 residues. The CDR3, as DNA: TGTGCCGTTCTTGCCGCCGGGACAGTCGGAGAGCAGTTCTTC. Residues: CAVLAAGTVGEQFF.